This TCR beta chain emerged from a study of cytomegalovirus exposure and HLA in healthy donors. Findings and caveats of the study: In all likelihood, a cluster of highly shared sequence variants was a sequencing artifact. One variant, a missense change in DCLRE1C, was linked in a later analysis to TCR beta V- and J-gene trimming.

The PCR had 60 Vbeta and 13 Jbeta primers. Clones were sequenced by immunoSEQ multiplex PCR, and TCRdb holds only the in-frame ones, with some missing. The sample holds 200,000 to 250,000 clones, 70% to 85% seen once. Germline assignment: CDR1 SGHVS and CDR2 FQNEAQ. With 3 bases removed from V and 8 bases from J, the gap between germline ends came to 8 bases. The CDR3 contains 13 residues. As for this clone: Its target is unknown.

The gene calls are TRBV7-8 and TRBJ1-6; no clear D gene. Sample: PBMCs. This receptor was obtained from a girl aged 2-10 years in good health and CMV-seronegative. CDR3 sequence: CASSFPGDSPLHF. The CDR3, as DNA: TGTGCCAGCAGCTTTCCCGGGGATTCACCCCTCCACTTT. Full variable domain (rest looked up from reference TRBV7-8 and TRBJ1-6): GAGVSQSPRYKVAKRGQDVALRCDPISGHVSLFWYQQALGQGPEFLTYFQNEAQLDKSGLPSDRFFAERPEGSVSTLKIQRTQQEDSAVYLCASSFPGDSPLHFGNGTRLTVT.